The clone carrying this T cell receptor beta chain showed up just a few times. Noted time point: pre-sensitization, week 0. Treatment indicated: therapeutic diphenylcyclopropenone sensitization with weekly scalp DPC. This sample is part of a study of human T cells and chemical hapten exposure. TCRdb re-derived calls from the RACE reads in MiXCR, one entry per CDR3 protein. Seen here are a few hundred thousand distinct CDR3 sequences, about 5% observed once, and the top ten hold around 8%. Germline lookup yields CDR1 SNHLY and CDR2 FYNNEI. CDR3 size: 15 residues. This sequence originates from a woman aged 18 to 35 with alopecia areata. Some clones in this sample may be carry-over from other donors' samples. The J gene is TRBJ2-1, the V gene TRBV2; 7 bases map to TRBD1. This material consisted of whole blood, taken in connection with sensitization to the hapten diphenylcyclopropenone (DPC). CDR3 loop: CASDTGVDSYNEQFF. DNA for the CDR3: TGTGCTTCGGACACAGGGGTTGACTCCTACAATGAGCAGTTCTTC.